This entry lists 20 T cell receptor beta chains sequenced from one sample in a study of post-analysis software for immune sequencing data. Each TCR beta cDNA library carried unique molecular identifiers. TCRdb called the PCR reads again in MiXCR, with one record for every CDR3 protein. The sample has some 890,000 distinct CDR3 sequences, 53% seen once. The antigens for these receptors are not known. Study outcomes and limitations: When patients were compared with controls, 4 or 5 TRBV segments were more frequent, TRBV5-6, TRBV5-1 and TRBV20-1 among them.

The sample comprised blood. The source is a girl aged 5-17 years with multiple sclerosis.

V and J are TRBV7-3 and TRBJ2-2, with 7 bases fitting TRBD1. The CDR3 totals 18 residues. CDR1 SGHTA and CDR2 FQGTGA come from the germline V gene. With 4 bases clipped from V and 2 bases from J, the junction kept 13 bases outside the gene matches. This chain's CDR3 is CASSSQGQPTFNTGELFF. As DNA, the CDR3 is TGTGCCAGCAGCTCCCAGGGACAGCCTACCTTCAACACCGGGGAGCTGTTTTTT.

V is TRBV7-9 and J is TRBJ2-7; D unclear. V shed 2 bases and J shed 7 bases, with 12 bases lying between them. The length of the CDR3 is 13 residues. Germline CDR1 is SEHNR and CDR2 is FQNEAQ (reference sequence). The CDR3 is CASSLLSSNEQYF. The DNA of the CDR3 is TGTGCCAGCAGCTTACTCAGCTCCAATGAGCAGTACTTC.

The chain links TRBV19 to TRBJ2-1; 7 nucleotides line up with TRBD2. Germline V CDR1 and CDR2: LNHDA, SQIVND (reference sequence). The J segment lost 0 bases and the V segment lost 1 base, leaving 3 bases of the junction unmatched. This CDR3 is 16 amino acids long. CDR3 nucleotides: TGTGCCAGTAGTATAGGGGGGGGTGTCTCCTACAATGAGCAGTTCTTC. As protein: CASSIGGGVSYNEQFF.

The rearrangement joins TRBV20-1 to TRBJ2-3, with D hard to call. Germline V gene sequence: CDR1 DFQATT, CDR2 SNEGSKA (reference sequence). The ends were cut back, 5 bases at V and 6 bases at J, with 9 bases in the middle. The length of the CDR3 is 11 residues. The CDR3 region is CSAATADTQYF. The CDR3 region has the DNA TGCAGTGCTGCGACGGCGGATACGCAGTATTTT.

This chain links TRBV7-9 with TRBJ2-1, with D uncertain. This CDR3 region has 15 residues. Germline V gives CDR1 SEHNR, CDR2 FQNEAQ (reference sequence). The V and J ends lost 2 bases and 2 bases respectively, with 10 bases between them. CDR3 protein: CASSLFGSTYNEQFF. The CDR3 nucleotides read TGTGCCAGCAGCTTATTCGGGTCCACCTACAATGAGCAGTTCTTC.

V and J are TRBV7-3 and TRBJ2-1; D is ambiguous. CDR3 size: 16 residues. Per germline, CDR1 SGHTA and CDR2 FQGTGA. Trimming left V 5 bases short and J 5 bases short, with 19 bases between. The CDR3 spells CASSPSPDGRNNEQFF. In DNA form, the CDR3 reads TGTGCCAGCAGCCCATCCCCCGATGGCAGAAACAATGAGCAGTTCTTC.

The gene calls are TRBV7-9 and TRBJ1-2; maybe TRBD1 (5 bases). The CDR3 runs to 15 residues. V lost 3 bases and J lost 8, with 19 bases in between. Germline V lookup: CDR1 SEHNR, CDR2 FQNEAQ (reference sequence). This CDR3 reads CASSFGTDSGRGYTF. The CDR3 coding sequence is TGTGCCAGCAGCTTCGGGACGGATTCTGGGAGAGGCTACACCTTC.

This chain connects TRBV19 to TRBJ1-2, with D maybe TRBD1 (6 bases). The length of the CDR3 is 13 residues. V was cut by 11 bases and J by 6 bases, with 19 bases left in between. In germline, CDR1 is LNHDA, CDR2 SQIVND (reference sequence). The CDR3: CACEEQGSHGYTF. The DNA for the CDR3 is TGTGCCTGCGAAGAACAGGGTTCCCATGGCTACACCTTC.

The rearrangement uses TRBV20-1 and TRBJ2-5, with 7 nucleotides matching TRBD1. Germline CDR1 reads DFQATT; CDR2 reads SNEGSKA (reference sequence). The junction had 8 bases not matched to a gene; V was cut back by 0 bases and J by 7 bases. This CDR3 has 14 residues. The CDR3 DNA reads as TGCAGTGCTAGAGATCAGGACAGGACCTCGACCCAGTACTTC. This encodes CSARDQDRTSTQYF.

The rearrangement joins TRBV25-1 to TRBJ2-3; a possible D gene is TRBD1 (6 bases). This CDR3 has 15 amino acids. The V and J ends lost 5 bases and 6 bases respectively, with 18 bases between them. Germline V gene lookup returns CDR1 MGHDK and CDR2 SYGVNS. CDR3 bases: TGTGCCAGCAGTAAGACCGGGCCCACAGGGGATACGCAGTATTTT. Protein product: CASSKTGPTGDTQYF.

The chain couples TRBV12-3 or TRBV12-4 to TRBJ1-6; D is ambiguous. This CDR3 region has 14 residues. Trimming pared 6 bases from V and 8 bases from J, leaving 14 bases between. For the CDR3, the DNA is TGTGCCAGCAGCCCAACAAACGTCCATTCACCCCTCCACTTT. It yields the protein CASSPTNVHSPLHF.

The rearrangement uses TRBV28 and TRBJ2-3; D remains ambiguous. The germline V gene has CDR1 MDHEN and CDR2 SYDVKM. This CDR3 comprises 12 residues. V lost 6 bases, J lost 6 bases, and 10 bases lay in between. The CDR3 here is CASSMGPDTQYF. As DNA, the CDR3 is TGTGCCAGCAGCATGGGCCCGGATACGCAGTATTTT. Complete variable domain (other parts from reference TRBV28 and TRBJ2-3): DVKVTQSSRYLVKRTGEKVFLECVQDMDHENMFWYRQDPGLGLRLIYFSYDVKMKEKGDIPEGYSVSREKKERFSLILESASTNQTSMYLCASSMGPDTQYFGPGTRLTVL.

This chain connects TRBV6-2 or TRBV6-3 to TRBJ2-4; 8 nucleotides match TRBD2. The J call may be incorrect, as the DNA end agrees better with TRBJ2-7. The CDR3 has 16 amino acids. Per the germline V gene, CDR1 is MNHEY and CDR2 is SVGEGT. The CDR3 DNA reads as TGTGCCAGCAGTTACCCGGGGGGGGCCGGGTCCTACGAGCAGTACTTC. This translates into CASSYPGGAGSYEQYF.

This chain joins TRBV20-1 and TRBJ2-1, with D perhaps matching TRBD2 (6 bases). Trimming took 0 bases from V and 4 from J, leaving 16 bases between them. CDR3 length: 16 residues. From germline, CDR1 is DFQATT and CDR2 SNEGSKA (reference sequence). The CDR3 is CSARESTGRGYNEQFF. In nucleotides, the CDR3 is TGCAGTGCTAGAGAGTCAACCGGGAGAGGGTACAATGAGCAGTTCTTC.

This chain links TRBV6-4 with TRBJ1-5; unclear D gene. This CDR3 is built from 14 residues. Germline V lookup: CDR1 MRHNA, CDR2 SNTAGT. V was cut by 6 bases and J by 2 bases, with 11 bases left in between. CDR3 residues: CASSMRVGNQPQHF. Written as DNA, the CDR3 is TGTGCCAGCAGCATGAGGGTCGGCAATCAGCCCCAGCATTTT.

The V call is TRBV5-1, the J call TRBJ2-3, with D perhaps matching TRBD2 (5 bases). The germline V gene has CDR1 SGHRS and CDR2 YFSETQ. Trimming cost V 4 bases and J 4 bases, with 10 bases left between them. This CDR3 comprises 13 residues. This CDR3 is CASSGEGPDTQYF. The CDR3 DNA reads TGCGCCAGCAGCGGCGAGGGCCCAGATACGCAGTATTTT.

CDR3 bases: TGCAGTGCTAGAGATTGGGGACTTCACTACGAGCAGTACTTC. The encoded protein is CSARDWGLHYEQYF. The chain uses TRBV20-1 and TRBJ2-5, with a tentative D call TRBD2 (6 bases). TRBJ2-7 matches the DNA end more closely, so the J call is doubtful. The CDR3 sequence is 14 residues long. Germline-derived CDR1 and CDR2 are DFQATT and SNEGSKA (reference sequence).

This clonotype was counted at least ten times. The chain links TRBV20-1 to TRBJ2-5, with D unresolved. CDR1 and CDR2 from the germline V gene are DFQATT and SNEGSKA (reference sequence). The CDR3 runs 12 residues. V was cut by 3 bases and J by 0 bases, with 5 bases left in between. The CDR3 sequence is CSARRHQETQYF. CDR3 nucleotides: TGCAGTGCTAGGAGGCACCAAGAGACCCAGTACTTC.

The V call is TRBV29-1, the J call TRBJ2-7; D tentatively reads TRBD1 or TRBD2 (5 bases each). Looked up from germline, CDR1 is SQVTM and CDR2 is ANQGSEA. With 3 bases removed from V and 0 bases from J, the gap between germline ends came to 12 bases. The CDR3 extends over 14 amino acids. CDR3: CSVEGKGSSYEQYF. The DNA for the CDR3 is TGCAGCGTTGAGGGGAAGGGGAGCTCCTACGAGCAGTACTTC.

The gene calls are TRBV12-3 or TRBV12-4 and TRBJ2-5, with 9 bases aligning to TRBD2. The CDR3 has 16 residues. Trimming at V came to 6 bases and at J to 3 bases, leaving 11 bases not matched to a gene. The CDR3 bases are TGTGCCAGCAGCCGCGAGGGGACTAGCTTTGAAGAGACCCAGTACTTC. It translates to CASSREGTSFEETQYF.